The present entry profiles one T cell receptor (beta chain) with its context. Its specificity is unknown. A read error may explain this, as a much larger clone is one base away. The data originate from a study of blood T cells in healthy people across ages. Study-wide findings and caveats: Across the age range, TCR beta diversity per million T cells fell in a roughly linear way. There was a strong correlation between TCR beta diversity and naive T cell percentage.

PCR was performed a second time for roughly 7 to 12 cycles using a sample-barcoded 5' primer and a J-beta primer mix. TCRdb independently ran MiXCR on the 5' RACE reads; one entry per CDR3 protein. The data show about 650,000 distinct CDR3 sequences, over 40% seen once. Germline V gene lookup returns CDR1 KGHSH and CDR2 LQKENI. This CDR3 has 16 amino acids. The sample was blood. The TCR originated in a woman aged 80 or over in good health. The rearrangement links TRBV18 to TRBJ2-3; D uncertain. CDR3 sequence (DNA): TGTGGCAGCTCACCGGGTTTAGGCAGGAGCACAGATACGCAGTATTTT. This codes for CGSSPGLGRSTDTQYF.